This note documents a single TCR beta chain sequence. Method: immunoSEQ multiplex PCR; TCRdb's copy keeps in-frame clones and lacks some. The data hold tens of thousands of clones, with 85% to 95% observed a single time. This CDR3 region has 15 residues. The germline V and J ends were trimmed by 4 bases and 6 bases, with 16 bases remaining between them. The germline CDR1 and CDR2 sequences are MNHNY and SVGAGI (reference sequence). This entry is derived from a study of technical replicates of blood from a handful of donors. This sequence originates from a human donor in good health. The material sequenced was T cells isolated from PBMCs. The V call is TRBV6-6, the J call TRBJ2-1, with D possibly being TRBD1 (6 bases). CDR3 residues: CASSLALGQSNEQFF. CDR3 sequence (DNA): TGTGCCAGCAGTTTGGCTCTAGGACAGTCCAATGAGCAGTTCTTC.